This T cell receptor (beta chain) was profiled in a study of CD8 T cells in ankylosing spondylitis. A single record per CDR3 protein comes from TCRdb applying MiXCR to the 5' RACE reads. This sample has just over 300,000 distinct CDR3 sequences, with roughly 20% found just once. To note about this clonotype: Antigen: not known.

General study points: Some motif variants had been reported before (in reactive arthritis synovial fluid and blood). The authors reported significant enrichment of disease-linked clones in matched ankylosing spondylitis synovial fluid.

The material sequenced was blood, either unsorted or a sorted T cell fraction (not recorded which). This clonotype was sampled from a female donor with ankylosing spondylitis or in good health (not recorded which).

The CDR3, as DNA: TGTGCCAGCAGTCCCTCCCGTTTTGGGGCGTCCGGGGCCAACGTCCTGACTTTC. Translation: CASSPSRFGASGANVLTF. The rearrangement uses TRBV27 and TRBJ2-6; TRBD1 is a possible D gene (5 bases). Germline V gene lookup returns CDR1 MNHEY and CDR2 SMNVEV (reference sequence). Trimming shortened V by 5 bases and J by 4 bases, and 21 bases separated the two germline ends. There are 18 residues in the CDR3. The whole variable domain, filled in from reference TRBV27 and TRBJ2-6, reads EAQVTQNPRYLITVTGKKLTVTCSQNMNHEYMSWYRQDPGLGLRQIYYSMNVEVTDKGDVPEGYKVSRKEKRNFPLILESPSPNQTSLYFCASSPSRFGASGANVLTFGAGSRLTVL.